The entry below describes one T cell receptor beta chain. It lacks a known antigen. No per-base quality is available; no much larger clone lies one base away. The CDR1 and CDR2 encoded by the germline V gene are KGHSH and LQKENI. The CDR3 sequence holds 14 residues, the cysteine and phenylalanine included. Only CDR3 DNA is held: 42 bases, read in frame from base 1. V is pared back by 3 bases and J by 6 bases, with 14 bases lying between the germline termini. To prepare the library, RT-PCR was applied. Sequencing was carried out with a NextSeq 550. Through fastp at Q25 and MiXCR, TCRdb rebuilt clones from the public reads, retaining in-frame beta chains. When rows share a CDR3 protein, they turn into one entry using the most common DNA and genes. The sample table shows approximately 160,000 distinct CDR3 sequences, and over 25% are seen once. The leading ten clones occupy less than 3.5% of the sample.

The sample originates from a study of patients and donors after allogeneic stem cell transplantation (TCRdb year 2020). The sample taken for sequencing was blood, either unsorted or a sorted T cell fraction (not recorded which). This chain joins TRBV18 to TRBJ1-2; no D gene call is confident. The receptor was isolated from a human donor who was either an allogeneic HSCT recipient or a stem cell or donor lymphocyte infusion donor (not recorded which). It is not recorded whose cells these are; they may come from a transplant donor. The nucleotides read TGTGCCAGCTCACCGATCTATCTGGGTGATGGCTACACCTTC. Its protein reads: CASSPIYLGDGYTF. Beyond the CDR3, the reference TRBV18 and TRBJ1-2 genes provide the residues; the full variable domain reads: NAGVMQNPRHLVRRRGQEARLRCSPMKGHSHVYWYRQLPEEGLKFMVYLQKENIIDESGMPKERFSAEFPKEGPSILRIQQVVRGDSAAYFCASSPIYLGDGYTFGSGTRLTVV.